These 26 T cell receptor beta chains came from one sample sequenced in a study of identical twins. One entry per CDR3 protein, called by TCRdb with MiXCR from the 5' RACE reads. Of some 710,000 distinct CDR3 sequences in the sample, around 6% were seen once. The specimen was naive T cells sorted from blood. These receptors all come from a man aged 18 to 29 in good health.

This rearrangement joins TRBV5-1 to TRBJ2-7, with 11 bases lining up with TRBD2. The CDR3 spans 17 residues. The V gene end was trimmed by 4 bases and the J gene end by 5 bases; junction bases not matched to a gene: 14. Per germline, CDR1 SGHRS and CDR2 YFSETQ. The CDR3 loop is CASSTGGLAGSADEQYF. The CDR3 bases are TGCGCCAGCAGCACCGGAGGACTAGCGGGTTCGGCCGACGAGCAGTACTTC.

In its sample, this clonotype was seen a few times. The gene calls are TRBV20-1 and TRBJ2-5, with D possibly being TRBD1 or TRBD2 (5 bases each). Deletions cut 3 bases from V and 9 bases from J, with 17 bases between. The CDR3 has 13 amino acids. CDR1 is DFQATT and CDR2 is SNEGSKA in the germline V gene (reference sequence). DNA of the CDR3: TGCAGTGCTAGGATTGGGACCTCGTCGGCCCAGTACTTC. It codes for CSARIGTSSAQYF.

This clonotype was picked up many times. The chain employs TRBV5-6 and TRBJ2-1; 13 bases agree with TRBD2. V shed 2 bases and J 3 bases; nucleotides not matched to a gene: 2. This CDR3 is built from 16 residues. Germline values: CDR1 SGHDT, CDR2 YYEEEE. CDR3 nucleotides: TGTGCCAGCAGCTTCAGACTAGCGGGAGGCTACAATGAGCAGTTCTTC. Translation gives CASSFRLAGGYNEQFF.

CDR3 DNA sequence: TGCGCCAGCAACCCACAGGGGCGAAGAAGTATAGCGGGCCTGGCCTACAATGAGCAGTTCTTC. It is translated as CASNPQGRRSIAGLAYNEQFF. J is TRBJ2-1 and V is TRBV5-1; tentatively, D is TRBD1 or TRBD2 (7 bases each). V was clipped by 6 bases and J by 2 bases, with 33 bases between them. The germline CDR1 and CDR2 sequences are SGHRS and YFSETQ. The CDR3 contains 21 residues.

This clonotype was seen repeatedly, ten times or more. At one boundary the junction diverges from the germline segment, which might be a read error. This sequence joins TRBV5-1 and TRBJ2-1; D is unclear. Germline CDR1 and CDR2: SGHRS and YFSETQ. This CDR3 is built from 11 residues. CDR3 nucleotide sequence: TGTGCCAGCAGCTTTAACAATGAGCAGTTCTTC. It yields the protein CASSFNNEQFF. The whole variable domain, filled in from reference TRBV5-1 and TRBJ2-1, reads KAGVTQTPRYLIKTRGQQVTLSCSPISGHRSVSWYQQTPGQGLQFLFEYFSETQRNKGNFPGRFSGRQFSNSRSEMNVSTLELGDSALYLCASSFNNEQFFGPGTRLTVL.

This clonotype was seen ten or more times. Here the CDR3 DNA reads TGTGCCAGCCGGGGAGGGGTATCCTACGAGCAGTACTTC. It specifies CASRGGVSYEQYF. The chain carries TRBV28 and TRBJ2-7, with TRBD2 identical over 7 bases. V dropped 8 bases and J dropped 1; count of bases not matched to a gene: 5. This CDR3 contains 13 residues. Germline values: CDR1 MDHEN, CDR2 SYDVKM.

The CDR3 is CASSLLPGQNEKLFF. CDR3 sequence (DNA): TGCGCCAGCAGCCTGCTACCGGGCCAAAATGAAAAACTGTTTTTT. The chain recombines TRBV5-1 with TRBJ1-4; D call uncertain. Germline CDR1 and CDR2: SGHRS and YFSETQ. The V end was cut by 4 bases, the J end by 5 bases, with 15 bases between. The CDR3 runs 15 residues.

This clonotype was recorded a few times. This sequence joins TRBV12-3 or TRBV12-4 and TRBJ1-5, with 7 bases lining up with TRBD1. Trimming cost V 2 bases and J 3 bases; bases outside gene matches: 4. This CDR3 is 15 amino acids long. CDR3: CASSLTGTVNQPQHF. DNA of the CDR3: TGTGCCAGCAGTTTAACCGGGACAGTCAATCAGCCCCAGCATTTT.

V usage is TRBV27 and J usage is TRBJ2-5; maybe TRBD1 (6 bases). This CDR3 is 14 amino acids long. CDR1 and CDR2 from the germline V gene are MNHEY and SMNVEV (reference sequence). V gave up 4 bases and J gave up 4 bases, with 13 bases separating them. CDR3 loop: CASSYRVTGETQYF. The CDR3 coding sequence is TGTGCCAGCAGTTACAGGGTAACAGGAGAGACCCAGTACTTC.

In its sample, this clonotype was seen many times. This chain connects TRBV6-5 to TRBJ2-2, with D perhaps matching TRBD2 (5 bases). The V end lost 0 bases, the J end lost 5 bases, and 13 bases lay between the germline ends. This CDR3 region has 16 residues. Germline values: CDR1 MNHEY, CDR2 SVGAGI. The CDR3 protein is CASSYSPGLETGELFF. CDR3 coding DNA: TGTGCCAGCAGTTACTCCCCGGGGTTAGAGACCGGGGAGCTGTTTTTT.

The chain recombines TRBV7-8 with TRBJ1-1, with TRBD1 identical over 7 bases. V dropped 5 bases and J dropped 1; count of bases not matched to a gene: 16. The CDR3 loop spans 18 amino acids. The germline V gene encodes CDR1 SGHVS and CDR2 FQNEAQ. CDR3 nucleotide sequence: TGTGCCAGCAGCCGGGAGGCCGCGACAGGGCTTGGGAACACTGAAGCTTTCTTT. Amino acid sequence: CASSREAATGLGNTEAFF.

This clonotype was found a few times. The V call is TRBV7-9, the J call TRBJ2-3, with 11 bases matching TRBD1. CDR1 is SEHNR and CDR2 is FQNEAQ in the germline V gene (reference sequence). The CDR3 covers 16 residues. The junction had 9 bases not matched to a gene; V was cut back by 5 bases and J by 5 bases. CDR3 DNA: TGTGCCAGCAGCGTGGACAGGGGGCGAAGGATAGATACGCAGTATTTT. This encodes CASSVDRGRRIDTQYF.

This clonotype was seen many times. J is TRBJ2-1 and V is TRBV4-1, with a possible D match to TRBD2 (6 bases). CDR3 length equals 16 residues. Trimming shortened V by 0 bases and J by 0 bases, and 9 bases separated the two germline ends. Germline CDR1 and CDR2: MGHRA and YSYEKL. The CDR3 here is CASSQEGGPSYNEQFF. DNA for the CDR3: TGCGCCAGCAGCCAAGAAGGAGGGCCCTCCTACAATGAGCAGTTCTTC.

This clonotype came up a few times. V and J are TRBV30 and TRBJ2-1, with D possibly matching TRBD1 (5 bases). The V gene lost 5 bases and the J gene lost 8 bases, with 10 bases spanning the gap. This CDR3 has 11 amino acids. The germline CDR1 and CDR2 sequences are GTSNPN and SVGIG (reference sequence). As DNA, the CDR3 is TGTGCCTGGGCCAGGGTTTATGAGCAGTTCTTC. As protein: CAWARVYEQFF.

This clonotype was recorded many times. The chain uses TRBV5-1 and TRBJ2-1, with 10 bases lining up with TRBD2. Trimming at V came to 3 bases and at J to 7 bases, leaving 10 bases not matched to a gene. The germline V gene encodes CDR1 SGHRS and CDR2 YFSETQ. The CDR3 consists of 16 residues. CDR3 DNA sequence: TGCGCCAGCAGCTCCCCGCCGGGACTAGCGAGTAATGAGCAGTTCTTC. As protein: CASSSPPGLASNEQFF.

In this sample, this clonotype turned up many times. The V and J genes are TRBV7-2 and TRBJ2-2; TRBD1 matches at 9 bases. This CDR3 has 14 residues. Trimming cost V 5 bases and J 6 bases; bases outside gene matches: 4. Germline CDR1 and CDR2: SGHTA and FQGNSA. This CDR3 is CASSRDRDAGELFF. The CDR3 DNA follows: TGTGCCAGCAGCCGGGACAGGGATGCCGGGGAGCTGTTTTTT.

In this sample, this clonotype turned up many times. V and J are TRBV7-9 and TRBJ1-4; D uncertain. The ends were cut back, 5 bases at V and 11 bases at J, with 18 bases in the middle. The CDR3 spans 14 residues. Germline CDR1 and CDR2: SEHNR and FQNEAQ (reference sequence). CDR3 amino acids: CASSEAAPRPKLFF. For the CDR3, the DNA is TGTGCCAGCAGCGAGGCGGCACCGAGGCCCAAACTGTTTTTT.

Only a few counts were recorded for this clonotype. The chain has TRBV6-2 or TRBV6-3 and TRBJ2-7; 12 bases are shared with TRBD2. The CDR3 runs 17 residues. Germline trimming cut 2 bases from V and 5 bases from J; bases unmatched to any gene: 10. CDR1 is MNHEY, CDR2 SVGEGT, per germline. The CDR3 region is CASSYEGRLAGVNEQYV. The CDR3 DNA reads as TGTGCCAGCAGTTACGAAGGGAGACTAGCGGGAGTGAACGAGCAGTACGTC.

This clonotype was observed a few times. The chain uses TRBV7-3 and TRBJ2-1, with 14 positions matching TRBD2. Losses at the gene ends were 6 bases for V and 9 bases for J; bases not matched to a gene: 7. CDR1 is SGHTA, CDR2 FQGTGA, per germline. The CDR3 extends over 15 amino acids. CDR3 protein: CASSSTSGRASEQFF. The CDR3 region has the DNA TGTGCCAGCAGTTCGACTAGCGGGAGGGCCAGTGAGCAGTTCTTC.

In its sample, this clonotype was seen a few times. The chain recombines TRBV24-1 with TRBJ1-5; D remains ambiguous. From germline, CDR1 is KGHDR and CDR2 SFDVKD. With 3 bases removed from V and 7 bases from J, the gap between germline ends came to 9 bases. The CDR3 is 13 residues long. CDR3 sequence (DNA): TGTGCCACCAGTGATCAAAGTGGCCAGCCCCAGCATTTT. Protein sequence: CATSDQSGQPQHF.

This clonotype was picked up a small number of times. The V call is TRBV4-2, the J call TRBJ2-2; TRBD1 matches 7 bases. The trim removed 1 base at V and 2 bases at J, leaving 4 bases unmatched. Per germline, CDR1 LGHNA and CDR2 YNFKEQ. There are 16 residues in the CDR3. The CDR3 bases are TGTGCCAGCAGCCAAGCTCTAGGGGGCAACACCGGGGAGCTGTTTTTT. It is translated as CASSQALGGNTGELFF.

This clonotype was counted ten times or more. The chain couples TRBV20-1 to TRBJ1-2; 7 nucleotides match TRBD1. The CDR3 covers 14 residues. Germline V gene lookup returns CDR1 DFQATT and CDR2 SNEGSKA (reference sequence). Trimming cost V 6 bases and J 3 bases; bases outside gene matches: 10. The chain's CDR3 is CSAPEAGGYYGYTF. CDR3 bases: TGCAGTGCCCCTGAGGCAGGGGGATACTATGGCTACACCTTC.

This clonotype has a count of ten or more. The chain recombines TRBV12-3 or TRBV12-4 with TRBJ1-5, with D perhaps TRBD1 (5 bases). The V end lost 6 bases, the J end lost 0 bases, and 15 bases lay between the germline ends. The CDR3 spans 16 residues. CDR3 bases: TGTGCCAGCAGCCCGGACAATCCCCATAGCAATCAGCCCCAGCATTTT. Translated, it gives CASSPDNPHSNQPQHF.

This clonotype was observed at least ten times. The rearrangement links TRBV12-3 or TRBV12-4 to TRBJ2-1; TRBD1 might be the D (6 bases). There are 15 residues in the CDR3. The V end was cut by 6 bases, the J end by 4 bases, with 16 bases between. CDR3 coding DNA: TGTGCCAGCAGCCCAGGGGTAGTCATGTACAATGAGCAGTTCTTC. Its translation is CASSPGVVMYNEQFF.

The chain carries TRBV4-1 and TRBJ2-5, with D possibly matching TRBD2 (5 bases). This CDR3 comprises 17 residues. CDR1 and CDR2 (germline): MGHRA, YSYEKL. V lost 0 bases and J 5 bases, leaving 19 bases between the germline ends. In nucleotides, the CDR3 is TGCGCCAGCAGCCAAGAAGAAGGTATGGCCCGAGGGGAGACCCAGTACTTC. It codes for CASSQEEGMARGETQYF.

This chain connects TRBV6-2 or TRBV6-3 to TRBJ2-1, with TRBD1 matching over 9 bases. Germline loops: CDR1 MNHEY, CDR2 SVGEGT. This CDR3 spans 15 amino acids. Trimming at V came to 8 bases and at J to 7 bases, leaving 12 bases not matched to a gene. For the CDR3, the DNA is TGTGCCAGCCGACCGGGACAGGGTTTTTTGAATGAGCAGTTCTTC. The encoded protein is CASRPGQGFLNEQFF.